The source of this T cell receptor beta chain is a study of blood T cell repertoires in COVID-19. Study context: In each case, the material was cDNA or gDNA derived from T cells, B-cell-depleted T cells, or PBMCs.

V gave up 4 bases and J gave up 1 base, with 15 bases separating them. Germline V CDR1 and CDR2: SGDLS, YYNGEE. The length of the CDR3 is 15 residues. Only in-frame clones appear in the TCRdb table, and some are missing; sequencing was by immunoSEQ multiplex PCR. The sample holds hundreds of thousands of clones; approximately 88% are singletons and the top ten take approximately 3%. Seattle researchers signed up patients amid active infection and tracked them longitudinally. The material sequenced was peripheral blood. This TCR came from a woman in her 30s with COVID-19, enrolled during active disease. The chain couples TRBV9 to TRBJ2-7; the D gene is possibly TRBD2 (5 bases). The DNA for the CDR3 is TGTGCCAGCAGCCCCGAGATAGCGAGGTCCTACGAGCAGTACTTC. Protein: CASSPEIARSYEQYF.